Described below is a single T cell receptor beta chain sequence and its context. Its antigen is still unknown. TCRdb processed the reads anew with MiXCR; each CDR3 protein has one entry. The sample consists of 450,000 to 550,000 distinct CDR3 sequences, approximately 15% of them appearing once. The length of the CDR3 is 17 residues. The J segment lost 6 bases and the V segment lost 4 bases, leaving 13 bases of the junction unmatched. Germline V gene sequence: CDR1 MNHEY, CDR2 SMNVEV (reference sequence). This sample is drawn from a study of T cell repertoires in cytomegalovirus infection. Looking at the study overall: Through public TCR beta signatures, both CMV infection and matching HLA type were indicated. Study-wide findings and caveats: People with CMV and the relevant HLA were identified by cumulative public TCR beta family frequency. Predominance within the ex vivo response was attributable to HLA-C-restricted CMV-specific TCR beta clonotypes.

Sample: CD8+ T cells from PBMCs. This clonotype was obtained from a human donor in good health (CMV status not recorded). Some clones in this sample may be carry-over from other donors' samples. The J gene is TRBJ2-1, the V gene TRBV27, with 9 bases identical to TRBD1. CDR3 in amino acids: CASSSPPRDRESNEQFF. CDR3 bases: TGTGCCAGCAGTTCCCCCCCCCGGGACAGGGAATCCAATGAGCAGTTCTTC.